This entry lists 5 T cell receptor beta chains sequenced from one sample in a study of blood T cell repertoires in COVID-19. Data came from immunoSEQ multiplex PCR; TCRdb stores just in-frame clones and leaves some out. The sample has roughly 250,000 clones, about nine tenths seen once. Sequencing input: PBMCs or T cells enriched from blood (not recorded which). The receptors derive from a woman under 30 who had recovered from COVID-19.

This chain uses TRBV7-9 with TRBJ1-2; D is uncertain. V dropped 5 bases and J dropped 5 bases, with 6 bases sitting between them. The V gene's germline CDR1 is SEHNR and CDR2 FQNEAQ (reference sequence). The CDR3 runs 11 residues. Here the CDR3 DNA reads TGTGCCAGCAGCACAGAATATGGCTACACCTTC. Its protein is CASSTEYGYTF.

The genes are TRBV11-1 and TRBJ2-5; the D is unclear. Trimming pared 1 base from V and 2 bases from J, leaving 5 bases between. There are 13 residues in the CDR3. Germline-derived CDR1 and CDR2 are SGHAT and FQDESV (reference sequence). The CDR3 protein is CASSLGRQETQYF. In DNA form, the CDR3 reads TGTGCCAGCAGCTTAGGTCGGCAAGAGACCCAGTACTTC.

The rearrangement links TRBV18 to TRBJ2-5, with D perhaps TRBD2 (5 bases). Germline CDR1 KGHSH, CDR2 LQKENI. V dropped 2 bases and J dropped 5 bases, with 12 bases sitting between them. The CDR3 covers 14 residues. DNA for the CDR3: TGTGCCAGCTCACCATCGGGGTTTGGGGAGACCCAGTACTTC. This codes for CASSPSGFGETQYF.

The rearrangement joins TRBV10-3 to TRBJ1-2, with 9 bases identical to TRBD1. CDR1 is ENHRY and CDR2 is SYGVKD in the germline V gene. The V gene end was trimmed by 9 bases and the J gene end by 5 bases; junction bases not matched to a gene: 10. This CDR3 is built from 14 residues. As DNA, the CDR3 is TGTGCCATAAGCCCCGGGACAGGGACTTATGGCTACACCTTC. Its protein is CAISPGTGTYGYTF.

V usage is TRBV28 and J usage is TRBJ2-7; D is ambiguous. Trimming took 1 base from V and 2 from J, leaving 3 bases between them. In germline, CDR1 is MDHEN, CDR2 SYDVKM. The CDR3 consists of 12 residues. CDR3 residues: CASSLSTYEQYF. The CDR3 bases are TGTGCCAGCAGTTTATCTACCTACGAGCAGTACTTC.